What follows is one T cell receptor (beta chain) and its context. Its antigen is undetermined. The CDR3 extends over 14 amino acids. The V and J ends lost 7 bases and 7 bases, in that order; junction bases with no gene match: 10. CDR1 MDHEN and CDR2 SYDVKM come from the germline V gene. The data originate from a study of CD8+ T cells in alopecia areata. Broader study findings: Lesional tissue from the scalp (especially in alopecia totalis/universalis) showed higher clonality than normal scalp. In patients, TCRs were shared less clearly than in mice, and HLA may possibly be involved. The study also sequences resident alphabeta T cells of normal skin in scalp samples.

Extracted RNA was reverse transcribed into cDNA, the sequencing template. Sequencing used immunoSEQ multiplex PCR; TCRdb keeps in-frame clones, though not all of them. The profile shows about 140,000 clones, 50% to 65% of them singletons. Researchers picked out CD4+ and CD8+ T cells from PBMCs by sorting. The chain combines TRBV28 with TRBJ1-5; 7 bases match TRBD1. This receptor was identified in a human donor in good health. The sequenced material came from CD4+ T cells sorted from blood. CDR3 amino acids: CASNRGQHSQPQHF. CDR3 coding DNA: TGTGCCAGCAACAGGGGACAGCATTCCCAGCCCCAGCATTTT.